The rows below give T cell receptor beta chains drawn from one sample of a study of shared clonotypes between healthy human individuals. Measured with immunoSEQ multiplex PCR; TCRdb has only the in-frame clones, and not every one. This table holds millions of clones, just over 90% found once. Sequenced sample: naive CD8+ T cells from PBMCs. These receptor sequences come from a man aged 18 to 30 in good health. Some clones in this sample may be carry-over from other donors' samples. CDR3s include the opening cysteine and the closing phenylalanine or tryptophan. The order of the fields is J gene, V gene, clone size, D gene, CDR3 DNA, CDR3 protein. D genes are given only for firm matches. Only part of the rows carry a size: once, few, many, or a class if the clone is expanded.

>TRBJ1-1|TRBV11-2|NA|NA
TGTGCCAGCAGCTTAGGGGATGGGACCCATATTTCTTACCAAGCTTTCTTT
CASSLGDGTHISYQAFF
>TRBJ2-7|TRBV27|NA|NA
TGTGCCAGCAGTTTAAAAGGAGTAACCTACGAGCAGTACTTC
CASSLKGVTYEQYF
>TRBJ2-1|TRBV27|NA|TRBD1
TGTGCCAGCAGTCGAACAGGGACAGGGGCACTCATTGAGCAGTTCTTC
CASSRTGTGALIEQFF
>TRBJ2-7|TRBV4-2|NA|NA
TGTGCCAGCAGCTCGGGCGTCAGCTACTACGAGCAGTACTTC
CASSSGVSYYEQYF
>TRBJ2-1|TRBV18|NA|NA
TGTGCCAGCTCGGCACCTTCTAGGGGTCCCACCCTCGTTATCGACAATGAGCAGTTCTTC
CASSAPSRGPTLVIDNEQFF
>TRBJ1-4|TRBV4-1|NA|NA
TGCGCCAGCAGCCCTCCGGGTGGGGGGGAAAAACTGTTTTTT
CASSPPGGGEKLFF
>TRBJ2-2|TRBV6-5|NA|NA
TGTGCCAGCAGTTATTCTGGGGACCGGGAGCTGTTTTTT
CASSYSGDRELFF
>TRBJ2-7|TRBV2|NA|TRBD2
TGTGCCAGCAGTAGGACTAGCAGGGGCTACGAGCAGTACTTC
CASSRTSRGYEQYF
>TRBJ2-7|TRBV9|NA|NA
TGTGCCAGCAGCCCCCGCGGTCCCTACGAGCAGTACTTC
CASSPRGPYEQYF
>TRBJ1-5|TRBV19|NA|NA
TGTGCCAGTAGCTTCGGGGGTCAGCCCCAGCATTTT
CASSFGGQPQHF
>TRBJ2-7|TRBV7-9|NA|NA
TGTGCCAGCAGCTTAAGCAGGGACTACGAGCAGTACTTC
CASSLSRDYEQYF
>TRBJ2-3|TRBV28|once|TRBD2
TGTGCCAGCAGTATAGGACTAGCGGGTAGCACAGATACGCAGTATTTT
CASSIGLAGSTDTQYF
>TRBJ2-7|TRBV6-1|once|NA
TGTGCCAGCAGCGATTGGACGCGGTTCGCCTACGAGCAGTACTTC
CASSDWTRFAYEQYF
>TRBJ2-7|TRBV5-4|NA|TRBD2
TGTGCCAGCAGCCCCTATCCCCTAGCGGGAGCCTTCTACGAGCAGTACTTC
CASSPYPLAGAFYEQYF
>TRBJ2-7|TRBV27|NA|TRBD2
TGTGCCAGCAGTTTCGGGGCGGGAGGCCCTAGCTCCTACGAGCAGTACTTC
CASSFGAGGPSSYEQYF
>TRBJ2-7|TRBV19|NA|NA
TGTGCCAGTAGTATTCGGTGGGGCCGGTCCTACGAGCAGTACTTC
CASSIRWGRSYEQYF